This is a list of T cell receptor beta chains from one sample in a study of radiotherapy plus CTLA-4 blockade in lung cancer. The protocol was immunoSEQ multiplex PCR, while the TCRdb copy is restricted to in-frame clones and leaves out a portion. Of approximately 67,000 clones listed, around four fifths are singletons. The material was peripheral blood, obtained from a patient treated with radiotherapy plus ipilimumab. Receptors originate from a human donor with non-small cell lung cancer who had a partial response to radiotherapy plus ipilimumab. CDR3s include the opening cysteine and the closing phenylalanine or tryptophan. Each record gives: V gene, D gene, clone size, J gene, CDR3 length, CDR3 protein, CDR3 DNA. The D gene is left open where the match is weak. Some rows mark clone size as missing; the rest say once, few, many or name a class of expanded clone.

TRBV5-1,TRBD1,-,TRBJ1-5,14,CASSPGTGSQPQHF,TGCGCCAGCAGCCCCGGGACAGGGAGTCAGCCCCAGCATTTT
TRBV7-9,TRBD2,-,TRBJ2-7,15,CASSPGGAGNYEQYF,TGTGCCAGCAGCCCGGGAGGGGCGGGGAACTACGAGCAGTACTTC
TRBV5-5,-,-,TRBJ2-1,14,CASSPGGSYNEQFF,TGTGCCAGCAGCCCTGGGGGGTCCTACAATGAGCAGTTCTTC
TRBV19,-,-,TRBJ1-1,15,CASSIVGSLRTEAFF,TGTGCCAGTAGTATCGTTGGGAGTCTGAGGACTGAAGCTTTCTTT
TRBV10-3,TRBD2,-,TRBJ2-1,15,CAISDPSGIYNEQFF,TGTGCCATCAGTGATCCTAGCGGGATTTACAATGAGCAGTTCTTC
TRBV5-1,-,-,TRBJ1-4,15,CASSLRYTTNEKLFF,TGCGCCAGCAGCCTCCGTTACACAACTAATGAAAAACTGTTTTTT
TRBV27,TRBD2,-,TRBJ2-5,16,CASSLSVTGTRETQYF,TGTGCCAGCAGTTTATCGGTGACGGGGACTAGGGAGACCCAGTACTTC
TRBV7-6,TRBD1,-,TRBJ2-6,21,CASSPGTGGHLLTSGANVLTF,TGTGCCAGCAGCCCGGGGACAGGAGGGCACCTCCTGACCTCTGGGGCCAACGTCCTGACTTTC
TRBV5-5,TRBD1,-,TRBJ2-7,15,CASSDETGGYYEQYF,TGTGCCAGCAGCGATGAGACAGGGGGCTACTACGAGCAGTACTTC
TRBV2,-,-,TRBJ1-1,14,CASSTVSGNTEAFF,TGTGCCAGCAGCACCGTCAGCGGGAACACTGAAGCTTTCTTT
TRBV5-1,TRBD1,-,TRBJ1-4,18,CASSHRDRGEATNEKLFF,TGCGCCAGCAGCCACCGGGACAGGGGCGAAGCGACTAATGAAAAACTGTTTTTT
TRBV28,TRBD1,-,TRBJ1-5,15,CASSKTGTGVQPQHF,TGTGCCAGCAGCAAGACGGGGACAGGGGTTCAGCCCCAGCATTTT
TRBV27,-,-,TRBJ1-1,15,CASSLSAGKNTEAFF,TGTGCCAGCAGTTTATCGGCAGGGAAGAACACTGAAGCTTTCTTT
TRBV6-1,TRBD1,-,TRBJ1-4,14,CASSNRGGVEKLFF,TGTGCCAGCAGCAACAGGGGTGGTGTTGAAAAACTGTTTTTT
TRBV9,-,few,TRBJ1-2,12,CASNQGNYGYTF,TGTGCCAGCAATCAGGGCAACTATGGCTACACCTTC
TRBV28,-,-,TRBJ1-1,15,CASSLWDRSNTEAFF,TGTGCCAGCAGTTTATGGGACAGATCTAACACTGAAGCTTTCTTT
TRBV27,-,-,TRBJ2-6,14,CASSSYSGANVLTF,TGTGCCAGCAGTTCCTACTCTGGGGCCAACGTCCTGACTTTC
TRBV9,-,-,TRBJ2-7,14,CASSGGPFSYEQYF,TGTGCCAGCAGCGGAGGGCCGTTCTCCTACGAGCAGTACTTC
TRBV28,TRBD2,-,TRBJ2-7,17,CASSPNDGLATTREQYF,TGTGCCAGCAGTCCAAACGACGGACTAGCGACGACTCGGGAGCAGTACTTC
TRBV2,TRBD2,-,TRBJ2-3,15,CASSVPAGGSDTQYF,TGTGCCAGCAGTGTCCCAGCGGGAGGCTCAGATACGCAGTATTTT
TRBV7-2,-,few,TRBJ1-1,13,CASSYGGNTEAFF,TGTGCCAGCAGCTACGGGGGTAACACTGAAGCTTTCTTT
TRBV6-4,TRBD2,-,TRBJ2-1,16,CASRPSAASGRDEQFF,TGTGCCAGCAGACCAAGTGCGGCTAGCGGGAGAGATGAGCAGTTCTTC
TRBV7-9,-,-,TRBJ2-1,12,CASSLAFKEQFF,TGTGCCAGCAGCTTAGCATTCAAAGAGCAGTTCTTC
TRBV7-3,TRBD2,-,TRBJ2-7,14,CASSLSYSSGEQYF,TGTGCCAGCAGCTTAAGTTACTCTAGCGGCGAGCAGTACTTC
TRBV28,TRBD1,few,TRBJ1-5,13,CASREDRVQPQHF,TGTGCCAGCAGGGAGGACAGGGTTCAGCCCCAGCATTTT
TRBV4-2,TRBD2,few,TRBJ2-2,18,CASSRGTSGSPNTGELFF,TGTGCCAGCAGCCGCGGGACTAGCGGGAGTCCGAACACCGGGGAGCTGTTTTTT
TRBV28,-,-,TRBJ1-4,15,CASSTSGAGPEKLFF,TGTGCCAGCAGTACCTCAGGGGCTGGACCCGAAAAACTGTTTTTT
TRBV11-3,-,-,TRBJ2-1,15,CASSLDLTSFDEQFF,TGTGCCAGCAGCTTAGATTTGACTAGTTTCGATGAGCAGTTCTTC